This T cell receptor (beta chain) was sequenced in a study of naive and memory T cell subsets. The V and J ends lost 3 bases and 5 bases respectively, with 10 bases between them. Germline V gene lookup returns CDR1 SEHNR and CDR2 FQNEAQ (reference sequence). This CDR3 is 13 amino acids long. Four PCR rounds used nested alpha and beta constant region primers plus the SP2 primer. Reverse transcription of blood and skin TCR RNA was primed at alpha and beta constant regions. TCRdb used MiXCR to reprocess the 5' RACE reads, holding one entry per CDR3 protein. The sample yields roughly 30,000 distinct CDR3 sequences, roughly 17% seen once. Study-level points and caveats: TCR transcript changes with activation or differentiation may affect this RNA method.

About this clonotype itself: Its antigen is still unknown.

TCR cDNA received a 3' ligated oligonucleotide that carried a UMI. Adult healthy volunteers gave 2.5 ml peripheral blood for whole-blood RNA. Input was about 1 to 1,100 ng of DNase-treated total RNA without cell sorting. The chain uses TRBV7-9 and TRBJ2-5; tentatively, D is TRBD2 (7 bases). This sequence was found in a female donor in good health. CDR3 residues: CASSFTGGETQYF. CDR3 DNA sequence: TGTGCCAGCAGCTTTACGGGGGGCGAGACCCAGTACTTC.